The 25 T cell receptor beta chains below were found in one sample sequenced in a study of regulatory and conventional T cells in RAG deficiency. Here immunoSEQ multiplex PCR was the method, and the copy in TCRdb shows in-frame clones only, minus some. The sample shows some 21,000 clones, 85% to 95% of them seen only once. Conventional CD4+ T cells were sorted from blood as CD25-low CD127-high cells. This same sample was also part of a study on regulatory T cells. That work contributes: The primer mix had 52 TRBV and 13 TRBJ primers.

What was sequenced was CD4+ T cells sorted from blood. These receptors originate from a human donor in good health.

V gene TRBV4-1 combines with J gene TRBJ1-5; 9 nucleotides align to TRBD1. Germline CDR1 is MGHRA and CDR2 is YSYEKL. V shed 2 bases and J 4 bases; nucleotides not matched to a gene: 9. The CDR3 runs to 17 residues. CDR3 sequence (DNA): TGCGCCAGCAGCCAAACCGGGACAGGGCCCCGAAATCAGCCCCAGCATTTT. Residues: CASSQTGTGPRNQPQHF.

This rearrangement joins TRBV7-8 to TRBJ2-6; D remains unclear. The CDR3 runs 15 residues. V was shortened by 3 bases and J by 0 bases, with 6 bases between the two germline ends. Germline CDR1 and CDR2: SGHVS and FQNEAQ. CDR3 protein: CASSFGASGANVLTF. DNA for the CDR3: TGTGCCAGCAGCTTCGGCGCCTCTGGGGCCAACGTCCTGACTTTC.

The chain joins TRBV6-6 to TRBJ1-3; D is uncertain. Germline V gene lookup returns CDR1 MNHNY and CDR2 SVGAGI (reference sequence). The V end lost 6 bases, the J end lost 2 bases, and 11 bases lay between the germline ends. The CDR3 runs to 14 residues. The DNA of the CDR3 is TGTGCCAGCAGCCGAACAGAGACTGGAAACACCATATATTTT. Translation: CASSRTETGNTIYF.

The table lists this clone with a few counts. The chain employs TRBV18 and TRBJ1-5, with a weak D call TRBD1 (5 bases). This CDR3 is 14 amino acids long. Germline V gene data show CDR1 as KGHSH and CDR2 as LQKENI. V was cut by 6 bases and J by 0 bases, with 9 bases left in between. The CDR3 coding sequence is TGTGCCAGCTCGGACAACCATAGCAATCAGCCCCAGCATTTT. It codes for CASSDNHSNQPQHF.

This chain uses TRBV5-1 with TRBJ2-7; 9 bases align to TRBD1. Germline CDR1 SGHRS, CDR2 YFSETQ. J lost 2 bases, V lost 4 bases, and 4 bases had no gene match. This CDR3 is built from 14 residues. The CDR3 protein is CASSNGQGTYEQYF. The CDR3 DNA sequence: TGCGCCAGCAGCAACGGACAGGGGACCTACGAGCAGTACTTC.

This clone was observed a few times. V is TRBV28 and J is TRBJ1-2, with no clear D. Trimming shortened V by 7 bases and J by 10 bases, and 19 bases separated the two germline ends. The CDR3 length is 13 residues. Germline assignment: CDR1 MDHEN and CDR2 SYDVKM. Here the CDR3 reads CASMSLQTGHYTF. For the CDR3, the DNA is TGTGCCAGCATGTCCCTACAAACGGGCCACTACACCTTC.

The rearrangement joins TRBV19 to TRBJ1-1, with 9 bases lining up with TRBD1. Germline V CDR1 and CDR2: LNHDA, SQIVND (reference sequence). The V segment lost 7 bases and the J segment 6 bases; nucleotides outside the gene matches: 15. CDR3 length equals 16 residues. In DNA, the CDR3 is TGTGCCAGTACCCTAACGTCCGGGACAGGGCCCGCTGAAGCTTTCTTT. Its translation: CASTLTSGTGPAEAFF.

The chain combines TRBV11-2 with TRBJ2-5; 16 bases line up with TRBD2. V was pared by 4 bases and J by 2 bases, with 10 bases of the junction left unmatched. Looked up from germline, CDR1 is SGHAT and CDR2 is FQNNGV. This CDR3 is 19 amino acids long. The CDR3 nucleotides are TGTGCCAGCAGCTACCGGGGACTAGCGGGAGGGGGCAGGCAAGAGACCCAGTACTTC. Translated: CASSYRGLAGGGRQETQYF.

The CDR3 sequence: CASSHSLADQETQYF. CDR3 DNA: TGTGCCAGCAGCCACTCACTAGCGGACCAAGAGACCCAGTACTTC. J is TRBJ2-5 and V is TRBV11-3; TRBD2 agrees at 8 bases. V dropped 5 bases and J dropped 0; count of bases not matched to a gene: 5. Per the germline V gene, CDR1 is SGHNT and CDR2 is YENEEA. This CDR3 comprises 15 residues.

This clone was observed once. J is TRBJ1-2 and V is TRBV29-1; 7 nucleotides match TRBD1. The CDR3 is made up of 11 amino acids. Germline values: CDR1 SQVTM, CDR2 ANQGSEA. CDR3 nucleotides: TGCTCGGCAGGGGGGAACTATGGCTACACCTTC. Its translation: CSAGGNYGYTF.

V is TRBV19 and J is TRBJ1-3; D not certain. V lost 3 bases and J 0 bases, leaving 9 bases between the germline ends. The CDR3 consists of 15 residues. From germline, CDR1 is LNHDA and CDR2 SQIVND (reference sequence). CDR3 DNA: TGTGCCAGTAGTATCGGTCCAGACTCTGGAAACACCATATATTTT. Its translation is CASSIGPDSGNTIYF.

The V gene is TRBV9, the J gene TRBJ1-5; 7 positions agree with TRBD1. Germline V CDR1 and CDR2: SGDLS, YYNGEE. The V and J ends lost 0 bases and 7 bases, in that order; junction bases with no gene match: 4. This CDR3 comprises 14 residues. The CDR3 sequence is CASSVGGGRQPQHF. The CDR3 coding sequence is TGTGCCAGCAGCGTAGGAGGGGGCCGGCAGCCCCAGCATTTT. The full variable domain, its missing parts supplied by reference TRBV9 and TRBJ1-5, is DSGVTQTPKHLITATGQRVTLRCSPRSGDLSVYWYQQSLDQGLQFLIQYYNGEERAKGNILERFSAQQFPDLHSELNLSSLELGDSALYFCASSVGGGRQPQHFGDGTRLSIL.

The chain links TRBV11-2 to TRBJ2-1; TRBD1 might be the D (5 bases). CDR1 is SGHAT, CDR2 FQNNGV, per germline. CDR3 length equals 14 residues. V dropped 4 bases and J dropped 5 bases, with 12 bases sitting between them. CDR3 region: CASSSNTGNNEQFF. Written as DNA, the CDR3 is TGTGCCAGCAGCTCCAACACAGGTAACAATGAGCAGTTCTTC.

The chain uses TRBV6-1 and TRBJ1-1, with D maybe TRBD1 (6 bases). V was clipped by 5 bases and J by 5 bases, with 9 bases between them. The CDR3 is 12 residues long. From germline, CDR1 is MNHNS and CDR2 SASEGT. DNA of the CDR3: TGTGCCAGCAGTCGAACAGGGACTGAAGCTTTCTTT. The encoded protein is CASSRTGTEAFF.

The V gene is TRBV5-1, the J gene TRBJ1-1; a possible D gene is TRBD1 (5 bases). The CDR3 length is 14 residues. The V end lost 4 bases, the J end lost 4 bases, and 14 bases lay between the germline ends. Per the germline V gene, CDR1 is SGHRS and CDR2 is YFSETQ. The CDR3 region has the DNA TGCGCCAGCAGCCCGATACAGGAATTCACTGAAGCTTTCTTT. This gives the protein CASSPIQEFTEAFF.

V gene TRBV7-2 combines with J gene TRBJ2-4, with 9 bases lining up with TRBD2. J was trimmed by 1 base and V by 5 bases; bases with no gene match: 12. The CDR3 is 18 amino acids. Germline CDR1 SGHTA, CDR2 FQGNSA. The CDR3 sequence is CASSPTLLAGGAKNIQYF. The CDR3 coding sequence is TGTGCCAGCAGCCCTACTTTACTAGCGGGTGGGGCCAAAAACATTCAGTACTTC.

The chain couples TRBV5-8 to TRBJ2-7; no clear D. V shed 0 bases and J shed 3 bases, with 10 bases lying between them. In germline, CDR1 is SGHTS, CDR2 YDEGEE. The CDR3 length is 14 residues. CDR3 sequence: CASSLAGFDYEQYF. DNA of the CDR3: TGTGCCAGCAGCTTGGCTGGCTTTGACTACGAGCAGTACTTC.

Only one count was recorded for this clone. The chain couples TRBV5-1 to TRBJ2-7; 11 positions agree with TRBD2. Germline assignment: CDR1 SGHRS and CDR2 YFSETQ. The CDR3 is made up of 15 amino acids. V lost 4 bases and J lost 4; bases outside the gene matches: 7. The CDR3 DNA follows: TGCGCCAGCAGCGCTGGACTAGCGGGCCCTTACGAGCAGTACTTC. This codes for CASSAGLAGPYEQYF.

This chain uses TRBV10-3 with TRBJ2-5, with 9 bases aligning to TRBD2. The CDR3 has 13 amino acids. V lost 11 bases and J lost 0; bases outside the gene matches: 4. Germline CDR1 is ENHRY and CDR2 is SYGVKD. CDR3 coding DNA: TGTGCCGTCCAGCGGGGGGACCAAGAGACCCAGTACTTC. This encodes CAVQRGDQETQYF.

The V gene is TRBV18, the J gene TRBJ2-7; D is unresolved. The germline CDR1 and CDR2 sequences are KGHSH and LQKENI. This CDR3 is built from 14 residues. With 0 bases removed from V and 1 base from J, the gap between germline ends came to 7 bases. CDR3 sequence reads: CASSPPEASYEQYF. The CDR3 nucleotides are TGTGCCAGCTCACCACCCGAAGCGTCCTACGAGCAGTACTTC.

The chain joins TRBV6-1 to TRBJ1-5, with TRBD1 matching over 7 bases. V trimming: 7 bases; J trimming: 6 bases; junction bases outside the gene matches: 6. Germline V gene sequence: CDR1 MNHNS, CDR2 SASEGT. The CDR3 sequence is 13 residues long. CDR3 in DNA: TGTGCCAGCACCAGACAGGGAAGTCAGCCCCAGCATTTT. Protein: CASTRQGSQPQHF.

This chain connects TRBV7-8 to TRBJ1-2; D unclear. The V end was cut by 1 base, the J end by 4 bases, with 10 bases between. The germline V gene has CDR1 SGHVS and CDR2 FQNEAQ. The CDR3 has 14 amino acids. In nucleotides, the CDR3 is TGTGCCAGCAGCTTAGGGTCGGCAGGCTATGGCTACACCTTC. Encoded protein: CASSLGSAGYGYTF. Filled out from reference TRBV7-8 and TRBJ1-2, the complete variable domain reads GAGVSQSPRYKVAKRGQDVALRCDPISGHVSLFWYQQALGQGPEFLTYFQNEAQLDKSGLPSDRFFAERPEGSVSTLKIQRTQQEDSAVYLCASSLGSAGYGYTFGSGTRLTVV.

The V call is TRBV2, the J call TRBJ1-1; D unclear. The CDR3 is 11 residues long. CDR1 SNHLY and CDR2 FYNNEI come from the germline V gene. V lost 6 bases and J 5 bases, leaving 7 bases between the germline ends. The CDR3 loop is CASRVQTEAFF. The CDR3 coding sequence is TGTGCCAGCAGAGTACAGACTGAAGCTTTCTTT.

The V call is TRBV29-1, the J call TRBJ1-2, with TRBD1 as a possible D gene (5 bases). V gave up 4 bases and J gave up 8 bases, with 20 bases separating them. CDR1 is SQVTM, CDR2 ANQGSEA, per germline. The CDR3 has 14 residues. In DNA form, the CDR3 reads TGCAGCGTTGTACGACTCGGGGCCGTGGGCGGCTACACCTTC. This encodes CSVVRLGAVGGYTF.

This sequence joins TRBV5-6 and TRBJ1-2; 7 bases line up with TRBD1. This CDR3 has 14 amino acids. CDR1 is SGHDT and CDR2 is YYEEEE in the germline V gene. The junction had 9 bases not matched to a gene; V was cut back by 10 bases and J by 0 bases. The CDR3 sequence: CASTVGTANYGYTF. The CDR3 DNA follows: TGTGCCTCCACCGTCGGGACAGCTAACTATGGCTACACCTTC. The whole variable domain, remainder taken from reference TRBV5-6 and TRBJ1-2, is DAGVTQSPTHLIKTRGQQVTLRCSPKSGHDTVSWYQQALGQGPQFIFQYYEEEERQRGNFPDRFSGHQFPNYSSELNVNALLLGDSALYLCASTVGTANYGYTFGSGTRLTVV.